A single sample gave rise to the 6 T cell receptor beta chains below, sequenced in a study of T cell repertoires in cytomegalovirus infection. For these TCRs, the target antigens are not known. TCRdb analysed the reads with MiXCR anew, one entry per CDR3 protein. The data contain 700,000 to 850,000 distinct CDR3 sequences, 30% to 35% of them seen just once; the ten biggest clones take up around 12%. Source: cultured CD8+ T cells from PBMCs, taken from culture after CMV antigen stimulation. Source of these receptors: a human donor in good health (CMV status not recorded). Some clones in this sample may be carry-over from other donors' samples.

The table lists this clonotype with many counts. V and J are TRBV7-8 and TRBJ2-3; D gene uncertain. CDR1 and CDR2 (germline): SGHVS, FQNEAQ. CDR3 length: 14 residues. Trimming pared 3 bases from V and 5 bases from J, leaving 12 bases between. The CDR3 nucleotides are TGTGCCAGCAGCTTCGGGCCCTCCGGAGATACGCAGTATTTT. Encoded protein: CASSFGPSGDTQYF. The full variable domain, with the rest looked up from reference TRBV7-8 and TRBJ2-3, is GAGVSQSPRYKVAKRGQDVALRCDPISGHVSLFWYQQALGQGPEFLTYFQNEAQLDKSGLPSDRFFAERPEGSVSTLKIQRTQQEDSAVYLCASSFGPSGDTQYFGPGTRLTVL.

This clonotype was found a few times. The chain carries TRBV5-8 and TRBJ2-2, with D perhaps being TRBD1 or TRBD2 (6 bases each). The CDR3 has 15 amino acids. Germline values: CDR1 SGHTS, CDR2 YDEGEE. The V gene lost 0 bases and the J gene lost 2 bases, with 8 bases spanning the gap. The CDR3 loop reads CASSLDGGNTGELFF. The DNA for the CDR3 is TGTGCCAGCAGCTTGGACGGGGGCAACACCGGGGAGCTGTTTTTT.

The CDR3 reads CASSQEIPDYYGYTF. The CDR3 DNA sequence: TGCGCCAGCAGCCAAGAAATACCGGACTACTATGGCTACACCTTC. J is TRBJ1-2 and V is TRBV4-1; D unresolved. The CDR3 is 15 residues long. V was pared by 0 bases and J by 3 bases, with 11 bases between. The V gene's germline CDR1 is MGHRA and CDR2 YSYEKL.

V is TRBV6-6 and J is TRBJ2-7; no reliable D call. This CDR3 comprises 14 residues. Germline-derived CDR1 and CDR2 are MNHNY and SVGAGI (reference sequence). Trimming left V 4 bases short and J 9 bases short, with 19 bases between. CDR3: CASSSISNPPGQYV. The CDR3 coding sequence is TGTGCCAGCAGTTCAATCTCTAACCCTCCCGGGCAGTACGTC.

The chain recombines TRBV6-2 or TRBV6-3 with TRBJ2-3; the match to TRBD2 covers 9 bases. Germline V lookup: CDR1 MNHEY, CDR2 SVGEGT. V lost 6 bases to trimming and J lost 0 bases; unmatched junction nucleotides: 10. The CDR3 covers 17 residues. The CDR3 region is CASSRGESGGSTDTQYF. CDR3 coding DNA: TGTGCCAGCAGCCGAGGTGAAAGCGGGGGGAGCACAGATACGCAGTATTTT.

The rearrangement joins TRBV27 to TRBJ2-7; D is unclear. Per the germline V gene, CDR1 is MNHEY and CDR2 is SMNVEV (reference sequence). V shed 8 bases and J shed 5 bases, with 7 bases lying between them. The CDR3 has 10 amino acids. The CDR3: CASGQHEQYF. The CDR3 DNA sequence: TGTGCCAGCGGGCAGCACGAGCAGTACTTC.